This T cell receptor (beta chain) was captured in a study of T cell responses to AZD1222 COVID-19 vaccine. Germline V gene lookup returns CDR1 LGHDT and CDR2 YNNKEL (reference sequence). The CDR3 consists of 16 residues. After removal of 5 bases from V and 7 bases from J, the junction contained 10 bases not matched to a gene. Study-level results: Females outnumbered males among donors, who were mostly white British; clonal diversity was possibly underestimated. Baseline seropositivity characterized only 5 or 6 AZD1222 recipients. Reports indicate that nearly half of spike-specific TCRs are directed at unmutated variant regions. Spike was spanned by vaccine-associated CD4 TCRs, with dominance at 160-218 and 743-854.

Of note for this clone: Its specificity is not known.

Data came from immunoSEQ multiplex PCR; TCRdb stores just in-frame clones and leaves some out. The data hold about 96,000 clones, with roughly nine tenths observed a single time. The input for sequencing was peripheral blood, taken on day 0 of AZD1222 vaccination. The chain joins TRBV3-1 (or the pseudogene TRBV3-2) to TRBJ1-3; 11 bases agree with TRBD1. The source of this sequence is an adult in good health. CDR3 sequence: CASSRRTGGTLNTIYF. The DNA for the CDR3 is TGTGCCAGCAGCAGAAGGACAGGGGGCACTTTGAACACCATATATTTT.